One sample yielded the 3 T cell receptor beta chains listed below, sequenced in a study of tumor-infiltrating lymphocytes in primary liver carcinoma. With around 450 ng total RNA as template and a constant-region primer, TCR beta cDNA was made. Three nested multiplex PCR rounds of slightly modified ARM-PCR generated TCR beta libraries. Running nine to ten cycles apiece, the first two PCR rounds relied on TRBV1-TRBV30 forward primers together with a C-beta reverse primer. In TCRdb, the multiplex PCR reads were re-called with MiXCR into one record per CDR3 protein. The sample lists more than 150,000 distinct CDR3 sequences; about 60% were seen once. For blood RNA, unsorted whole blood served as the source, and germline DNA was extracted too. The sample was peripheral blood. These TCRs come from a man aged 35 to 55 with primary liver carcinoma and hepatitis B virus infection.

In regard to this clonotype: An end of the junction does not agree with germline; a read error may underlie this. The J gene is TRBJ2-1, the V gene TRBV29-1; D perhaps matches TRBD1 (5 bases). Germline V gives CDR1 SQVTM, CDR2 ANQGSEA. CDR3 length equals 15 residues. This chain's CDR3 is CRVGPPSSSYNEKFF. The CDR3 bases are TGCCGCGTGGGGCCTCCCTCCAGCTCCTACAATGAGAAGTTCTTC.

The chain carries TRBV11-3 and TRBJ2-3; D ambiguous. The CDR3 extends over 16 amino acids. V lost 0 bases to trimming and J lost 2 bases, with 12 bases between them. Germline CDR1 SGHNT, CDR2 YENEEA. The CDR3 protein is CASSLEGHQDTDTQYF. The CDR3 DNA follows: TGTGCCAGCAGCTTAGAAGGGCACCAGGACACAGATACGCAGTATTTT.

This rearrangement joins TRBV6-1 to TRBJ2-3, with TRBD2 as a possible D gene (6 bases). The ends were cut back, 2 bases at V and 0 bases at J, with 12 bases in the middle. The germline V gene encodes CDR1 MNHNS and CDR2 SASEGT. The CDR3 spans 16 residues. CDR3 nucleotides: TGTGCCAGCAGTGAAACTAGCATTGCTAGCACAGATACGCAGTATTTT. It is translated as CASSETSIASTDTQYF.